A selection of T cell receptor beta chains follows, all from one sample in a study of cytomegalovirus exposure and HLA in healthy donors. Data came from immunoSEQ multiplex PCR; TCRdb stores just in-frame clones and leaves some out. Here the sample spans 95,000 or so clones, about 86% being singletons. Specimen: PBMCs. These receptors all come from a woman in her 70s in good health and CMV-seropositive. The CDR3 runs from the conserved cysteine through the conserved F or W. A D gene is named only where the DNA matches it firmly. For some rows the clone size is stated as once, few or many, or as a class when expanded; others skip it.

CDR3: CASSYRLERSGANVLTF; DNA: TGTGCCAGCAGTTACAGGCTTGAGAGGTCTGGGGCCAACGTCCTGACTTTC; V: TRBV2; size: -; J: TRBJ2-6; D: -
CDR3: CASSLGGFSTEAFF; DNA: TGTGCCAGCAGCTTGGGAGGGTTCAGTACTGAAGCTTTCTTT; V: TRBV5-4; size: few; J: TRBJ1-1; D: -
CDR3: CASSSRLAGDYNEQFF; DNA: TGTGCCAGCAGTTCTCGACTAGCGGGGGACTACAATGAGCAGTTCTTC; V: TRBV27; size: -; J: TRBJ2-1; D: TRBD2
CDR3: CASSHLKASTGELFF; DNA: TGTGCCAGCAGCCACCTAAAAGCGAGTACCGGGGAGCTGTTTTTT; V: TRBV6-5; size: -; J: TRBJ2-2; D: -
CDR3: CASSLQGSNQPQHF; DNA: TGTGCCAGCAGCTTACAGGGTAGCAATCAGCCCCAGCATTTT; V: TRBV5-6; size: -; J: TRBJ1-5; D: -
CDR3: CASSAREGPYNEQFF; DNA: TGTGCCAGCAGTGCGCGGGAGGGCCCCTACAATGAGCAGTTCTTC; V: TRBV2; size: -; J: TRBJ2-1; D: TRBD2
CDR3: CASSSNLGTGYEQYF; DNA: TGTGCCAGCAGCAGTAATCTGGGGACAGGCTACGAGCAGTACTTC; V: TRBV7-6; size: -; J: TRBJ2-7; D: TRBD1
CDR3: CASSLTGTSLEGGAQYF; DNA: TGTGCCAGCAGCCTCACCGGGACTAGCCTCGAGGGTGGTGCGCAGTACTTC; V: TRBV7-2; size: few; J: TRBJ2-7; D: TRBD2
CDR3: CASSLGTGAHGYTF; DNA: TGTGCCAGCAGCTTAGGGACAGGGGCCCATGGCTACACCTTC; V: TRBV7-2; size: -; J: TRBJ1-2; D: TRBD1
CDR3: CASSTTGGLVTEAFF; DNA: TGTGCCAGCTCAACTACAGGGGGCTTAGTCACTGAAGCTTTCTTT; V: TRBV18; size: -; J: TRBJ1-1; D: TRBD1
CDR3: CATSRGGAGTGNQPQHF; DNA: TGTGCCACCAGCAGAGGCGGGGCAGGGACGGGCAATCAGCCCCAGCATTTT; V: TRBV15; size: -; J: TRBJ1-5; D: -
CDR3: CASSLGQNYGYTF; DNA: TGTGCCAGCAGCTTGGGCCAGAATTATGGCTACACCTTC; V: TRBV7-2; size: -; J: TRBJ1-2; D: -
CDR3: CASSLSGPSTDTQYF; DNA: TGTGCCAGCAGCTTGTCGGGTCCATCCACAGATACGCAGTATTTT; V: TRBV7-9; size: few; J: TRBJ2-3; D: -
CDR3: CASSSLRGNYGYTF; DNA: TGTGCCAGCAGCTCCTTAAGGGGGAACTATGGCTACACCTTC; V: TRBV11-2; size: -; J: TRBJ1-2; D: -
CDR3: CASSWTGSGYTF; DNA: TGTGCCAGCAGCTGGACAGGGTCTGGCTACACCTTC; V: TRBV6-5; size: -; J: TRBJ1-2; D: TRBD1
CDR3: CASSLAPREGQHF; DNA: TGTGCCAGCAGCTTAGCCCCCAGGGAGGGACAGCATTTT; V: TRBV7-2; size: -; J: TRBJ1-5; D: -
CDR3: CASRQEYATGELFF; DNA: TGTGCCAGTAGACAGGAGTACGCCACCGGGGAGCTGTTTTTT; V: TRBV19; size: -; J: TRBJ2-2; D: -
CDR3: CASSNRGRLVYEQYF; DNA: TGTGCCAGCAGTAACAGGGGGCGATTGGTCTACGAGCAGTACTTC; V: TRBV6-5; size: -; J: TRBJ2-7; D: TRBD1
CDR3: CASSQGRDRGLKGGYTF; DNA: TGCGCCAGCAGCCAAGGCCGGGACAGGGGTTTAAAGGGAGGCTACACCTTC; V: TRBV4-3; size: -; J: TRBJ1-2; D: TRBD1
CDR3: CSVVAAGGSYGYTF; DNA: TGCAGCGTTGTGGCAGCCGGGGGGAGCTATGGCTACACCTTC; V: TRBV29-1; size: -; J: TRBJ1-2; D: -
CDR3: CASSQGTAGRETQYF; DNA: TGTGCCAGCAGCCAAGGGACCGCGGGGCGAGAGACCCAGTACTTC; V: TRBV14; size: -; J: TRBJ2-5; D: -
CDR3: CASSQEGVSRELIHEQYF; DNA: TGTGCCAGCAGCCAAGAGGGGGTATCTCGGGAGCTAATCCACGAGCAGTACTTC; V: TRBV4-2; size: -; J: TRBJ2-7; D: -
CDR3: CASSLASDRGTFF; DNA: TGTGCCAGCAGCTTAGCCTCGGACAGGGGGACTTTCTTT; V: TRBV11-3; size: -; J: TRBJ1-1; D: TRBD1
CDR3: CASRQGLSGNTIYF; DNA: TGTGCCAGCAGGCAGGGGCTCTCTGGAAACACCATATATTTT; V: TRBV6-1; size: few; J: TRBJ1-3; D: -
CDR3: CAWSVRDRGFGYTF; DNA: TGTGCCTGGAGTGTACGGGACAGGGGATTTGGCTACACCTTC; V: TRBV30; size: once; J: TRBJ1-2; D: TRBD1